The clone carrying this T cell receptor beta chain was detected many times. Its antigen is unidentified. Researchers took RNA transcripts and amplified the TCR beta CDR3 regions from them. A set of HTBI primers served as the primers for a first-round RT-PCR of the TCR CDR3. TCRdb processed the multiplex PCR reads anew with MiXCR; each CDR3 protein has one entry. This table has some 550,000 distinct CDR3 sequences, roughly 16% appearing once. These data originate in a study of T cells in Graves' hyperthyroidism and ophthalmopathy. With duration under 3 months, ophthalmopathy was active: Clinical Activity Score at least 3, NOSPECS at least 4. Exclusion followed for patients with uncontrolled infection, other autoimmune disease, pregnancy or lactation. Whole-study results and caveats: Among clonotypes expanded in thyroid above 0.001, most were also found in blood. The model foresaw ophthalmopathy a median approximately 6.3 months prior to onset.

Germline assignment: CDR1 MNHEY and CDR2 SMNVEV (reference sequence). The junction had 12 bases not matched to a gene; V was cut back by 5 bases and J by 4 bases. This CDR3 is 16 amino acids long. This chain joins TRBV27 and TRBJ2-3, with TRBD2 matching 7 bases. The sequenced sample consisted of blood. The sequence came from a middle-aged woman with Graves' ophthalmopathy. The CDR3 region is CASSRLAAGRADTQYF. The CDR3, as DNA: TGTGCCAGCAGTCGCCTTGCAGCGGGAAGGGCAGATACGCAGTATTTT.